Shown below are 23 T cell receptor beta chains from a single sample sequenced in a study of cytomegalovirus exposure and HLA in healthy donors (TCRdb year 2017). To prepare the library, the immunoSEQ multiplex PCR assay was applied. For the multiplex PCR, a mixture combining 60 forward primers for TCR Vbeta segments and 13 reverse primers for TCR Jbeta segments was used. TCRdb re-hosts the immuneACCESS table, in-frame sequences only. Its copies lack some clones; in the studies checked, an unresolved V gene accounts for under half of them, and the cause for the rest is not known. A total of about 97,000 clones appear in this sample, around three quarters of them only once. The ten largest clones represent around 4.4% of the sample. Input material: PBMCs. These receptors came from a man aged 35 to 55 in good health and CMV-seronegative.

The rearrangement links TRBV9 to TRBJ1-2; the match to TRBD1 covers 9 bases. CDR3 length equals 16 residues. The ends lost 0 bases at V and 5 bases at J; junction bases unmatched: 8. The V gene's germline CDR1 is SGDLS and CDR2 YYNGEE. CDR3 bases: TGTGCCAGCAGCGTAGCCCCGGGGACAGGGAGTTATGGCTACACCTTC. Its protein is CASSVAPGTGSYGYTF.

This clone has a handful of counts. This chain connects TRBV4-1 to TRBJ2-1; 12 positions agree with TRBD2. The V segment lost 0 bases and the J segment 0 bases; nucleotides outside the gene matches: 12. This CDR3 region has 21 residues. Germline CDR1 MGHRA, CDR2 YSYEKL. CDR3 DNA sequence: TGCGCCAGCAGCCAAGAGGCCCCCGGGACTAGCGGGTTTGACTCCTACAATGAGCAGTTCTTC. Residues: CASSQEAPGTSGFDSYNEQFF.

V is TRBV13 and J is TRBJ1-1; 9 bases are shared with TRBD1. The CDR3 spans 17 residues. V was clipped by 4 bases and J by 5 bases; unmatched bases: 14. Germline assignment: CDR1 PRHDT and CDR2 FYEKMQ (reference sequence). DNA of the CDR3: TGTGCCAGCAGCTCCAGAGTACAGGGGGCGAGTGGGACTGAAGCTTTCTTT. As protein: CASSSRVQGASGTEAFF.

Only a few counts were recorded for this clone. The gene calls are TRBV6-5 and TRBJ1-1; 8 positions match TRBD1. From germline, CDR1 is MNHEY and CDR2 SVGAGI. V trimming: 2 bases; J trimming: 6 bases; junction bases outside the gene matches: 5. The CDR3 contains 14 residues. The DNA for the CDR3 is TGTGCCAGCAGTTACGCAGGGGGCAGTTCTGAAGCTTTCTTT. Translated, it gives CASSYAGGSSEAFF.

The chain uses TRBV10-1 and TRBJ2-7; TRBD1 agrees at 8 bases. The CDR3 spans 13 residues. The V segment lost 3 bases and the J segment 7 bases; nucleotides outside the gene matches: 5. The germline V gene encodes CDR1 WNHNN and CDR2 SYGVQD (reference sequence). CDR3 sequence reads: CASSDHTGGEQYF. In DNA form, the CDR3 reads TGCGCCAGCAGTGATCACACAGGGGGGGAGCAGTACTTC.

This clone was recorded a few times. The rearrangement joins TRBV18 to TRBJ2-2; tentatively, D is TRBD1 (5 bases). The ends were cut back, 3 bases at V and 2 bases at J, with 13 bases in the middle. The CDR3 runs 16 residues. Germline V lookup: CDR1 KGHSH, CDR2 LQKENI. CDR3 nucleotides: TGTGCCAGCTCACCCCGACAGAGTTCTAACACCGGGGAGCTGTTTTTT. Its translation is CASSPRQSSNTGELFF.

In DNA form, the CDR3 reads TGTGCCAGCTCCCAAACAGGGAACAATTCACCCCTCCACTTT. This translates into CASSQTGNNSPLHF. The chain employs TRBV18 and TRBJ1-6; D may be TRBD1 (6 bases). CDR1 is KGHSH and CDR2 is LQKENI in the germline V gene. CDR3 length equals 14 residues. Trimming removed 6 bases from V and 7 bases from J, with 13 bases in between.

This chain links TRBV9 with TRBJ2-1; 7 bases are shared with TRBD1. Trimming at V came to 4 bases and at J to 5 bases, leaving 6 bases not matched to a gene. The CDR3 has 14 residues. Germline assignment: CDR1 SGDLS and CDR2 YYNGEE. CDR3 amino acids: CASSLTGVNNEQFF. In nucleotides, the CDR3 is TGTGCCAGCAGCCTCACAGGGGTTAACAATGAGCAGTTCTTC.

This clone was detected only once. The CDR3 spells CASSQGATSGSYEQYF. CDR3 DNA sequence: TGCGCCAGCAGCCAAGGGGCGACTAGCGGCTCCTACGAGCAGTACTTC. V usage is TRBV4-1 and J usage is TRBJ2-7, with 9 bases aligning to TRBD2. V was pared by 1 base and J by 0 bases, with 4 bases of the junction left unmatched. CDR1 is MGHRA, CDR2 YSYEKL, per germline. CDR3 length equals 16 residues.

The rearrangement uses TRBV5-1 and TRBJ2-7, with 7 nucleotides matching TRBD1. Germline V gene data show CDR1 as SGHRS and CDR2 as YFSETQ. The CDR3 loop spans 13 amino acids. V shed 1 base and J 3 bases; nucleotides not matched to a gene: 1. Here the CDR3 reads CASSLRDSYEQYF. DNA for the CDR3: TGCGCCAGCAGCTTGAGGGACAGCTACGAGCAGTACTTC.

This chain connects TRBV5-1 to TRBJ1-6; 8 bases line up with TRBD1. The germline CDR1 and CDR2 sequences are SGHRS and YFSETQ. This CDR3 spans 17 amino acids. The V segment lost 1 base and the J segment 9 bases; nucleotides outside the gene matches: 12. The CDR3, as DNA: TGCGCCAGCAGCTTGAGAACTCAGGACAGGGCTGCTTCACCCCTCCACTTT. Its translation is CASSLRTQDRAASPLHF.

The chain links TRBV10-2 to TRBJ2-7; TRBD2 agrees at 7 bases. The CDR3 loop spans 14 amino acids. Trimming took 6 bases from V and 5 from J; bases not matched to a gene: 10. Per germline, CDR1 WSHSY and CDR2 SAAADI. The DNA for the CDR3 is TGCGCCAGCAGGAAAAAAATAGCGGGCGACGAGCAGTACGTC. This codes for CASRKKIAGDEQYV.

The chain recombines TRBV28 with TRBJ1-2; D uncertain. The V gene's germline CDR1 is MDHEN and CDR2 SYDVKM. The length of the CDR3 is 13 residues. The V end was cut by 3 bases, the J end by 5 bases, with 10 bases between. CDR3 in amino acids: CASSLGRYYGYTF. The CDR3 DNA follows: TGTGCCAGCAGTTTGGGCAGGTATTATGGCTACACCTTC.

The chain joins TRBV7-2 to TRBJ1-1, with D possibly matching TRBD1 (5 bases). The CDR3 runs to 15 residues. Germline V gene data show CDR1 as SGHTA and CDR2 as FQGNSA. Trimming left V 5 bases short and J 0 bases short, with 13 bases between. This chain's CDR3 is CASSGRTPLNTEAFF. CDR3 DNA: TGTGCCAGCAGCGGCCGGACACCGCTGAACACTGAAGCTTTCTTT. Drawing the rest from reference TRBV7-2 and TRBJ1-1, the complete variable domain is GAGVSQSPSNKVTEKGKDVELRCDPISGHTALYWYRQSLGQGLEFLIYFQGNSAPDKSGLPSDRFSAERTGGSVSTLTIQRTQQEDSAVYLCASSGRTPLNTEAFFGQGTRLTVV.

The chain recombines TRBV10-3 with TRBJ2-3; D is uncertain. Trimming removed 3 bases at V and 5 bases at J, with 6 bases between. Germline loops: CDR1 ENHRY, CDR2 SYGVKD. CDR3 length: 12 residues. CDR3 nucleotide sequence: TGTGCCATCAGTGACTCGGGAGATACGCAGTATTTT. Its translation is CAISDSGDTQYF.

This clone has a handful of counts. V and J are TRBV19 and TRBJ1-1, with a weak D call TRBD1 (5 bases). Trimming took off 5 bases at V and 0 bases at J, with 16 bases between the two ends. The germline V gene has CDR1 LNHDA and CDR2 SQIVND (reference sequence). The CDR3 covers 16 residues. The CDR3 protein is CASSAYTDSLNTEAFF. The CDR3, as DNA: TGTGCCAGTAGTGCGTACACTGACAGTCTGAACACTGAAGCTTTCTTT.

The chain is built from TRBV6-1 and TRBJ1-4; 10 positions match TRBD1. Losses at the gene ends were 1 base for V and 7 bases for J; bases not matched to a gene: 9. Germline V lookup: CDR1 MNHNS, CDR2 SASEGT. There are 17 residues in the CDR3. Written as DNA, the CDR3 is TGTGCCAGCAGTGAAGAGACAGGGGGCCCTTTGGTTGAAAAACTGTTTTTT. It specifies CASSEETGGPLVEKLFF.

The CDR3 sequence is CASRRDTEAFF. The CDR3 DNA is TGTGCCAGCAGGAGGGACACTGAAGCTTTCTTT. V usage is TRBV6-1 and J usage is TRBJ1-1; no reliable D call. Germline assignment: CDR1 MNHNS and CDR2 SASEGT. This CDR3 comprises 11 residues. V lost 6 bases, J lost 3 bases, and 5 bases lay in between.

The chain joins TRBV19 to TRBJ2-3, with TRBD2 identical over 8 bases. The germline V gene has CDR1 LNHDA and CDR2 SQIVND (reference sequence). The V segment lost 3 bases and the J segment 0 bases; nucleotides outside the gene matches: 2. This CDR3 spans 15 amino acids. The CDR3 here is CASSIRGGSTDTQYF. CDR3 DNA sequence: TGTGCCAGTAGTATTCGGGGGGGAAGCACAGATACGCAGTATTTT.

J is TRBJ1-2 and V is TRBV10-3, with a possible D match to TRBD1 (5 bases). This CDR3 spans 14 amino acids. Trimming took off 6 bases at V and 10 bases at J, with 21 bases between the two ends. Germline V gene sequence: CDR1 ENHRY, CDR2 SYGVKD. The CDR3 DNA reads as TGTGCCATCAGCTCCAATGGAGGGGCCTTCGACTACACCTTC. It translates to CAISSNGGAFDYTF.

This chain connects TRBV18 to TRBJ2-2, with D possibly TRBD2 on 5 matching bases. CDR1 is KGHSH and CDR2 is LQKENI in the germline V gene. With 3 bases removed from V and 5 bases from J, the gap between germline ends came to 19 bases. The CDR3 extends over 17 amino acids. The CDR3 DNA follows: TGTGCCAGCTCACCTTTTCCGACCGGAGGTGGGACCGGGGAGCTGTTTTTT. Protein product: CASSPFPTGGGTGELFF.

This clone was seen more than once but under ten times. The chain uses TRBV4-1 and TRBJ1-5; the D gene is possibly TRBD1 (5 bases). V was shortened by 0 bases and J by 4 bases, with 22 bases between the two germline ends. This CDR3 region has 19 residues. CDR1 MGHRA and CDR2 YSYEKL come from the germline V gene. CDR3 coding DNA: TGCGCCAGCAGCCAAGAAACGGTGCGGACATTCGGGGGGAATCAGCCCCAGCATTTT. It codes for CASSQETVRTFGGNQPQHF.

The rearrangement uses TRBV10-3 and TRBJ1-1; D gene uncertain. Trimming shortened V by 3 bases and J by 3 bases, and 14 bases separated the two germline ends. The CDR3 sequence is 15 residues long. Germline CDR1 and CDR2: ENHRY and SYGVKD. The DNA for the CDR3 is TGTGCCATCAGTGAAACCCCGTCCTCGGACACTGAAGCTTTCTTT. Translated: CAISETPSSDTEAFF.